This T cell receptor (beta chain) derives from a study of human T cells and chemical hapten exposure. Across the study: Doses of diphenylcyclopropenone went to the patients' scalps weekly throughout the roughly 24-week study. Yields of TCR per sample differed, chiefly owing to small differences in pooled library volume.

CDR3 length: 15 amino acids. Trimming took 3 bases from V and 9 from J; bases not matched to a gene: 12. Germline CDR1 SGHNT, CDR2 YYREEE (reference sequence). As to time point: patch test 1, 2 weeks after DPC sensitization. Treatment in this sample: therapeutic diphenylcyclopropenone sensitization with weekly scalp DPC. Unfractionated whole blood yielded total RNA. TCRdb reprocessed the RACE reads via MiXCR and lists one record per CDR3 protein. There are roughly 180,000 distinct CDR3 sequences in the sample; approximately 20% occur only once, and roughly 6.7% lies in the top ten. The receptor was derived from a woman between 45 and 60 years old with alopecia areata. Some clones in this sample may be carry-over from other donors' samples. The input for sequencing was whole blood, taken in connection with sensitization to the hapten diphenylcyclopropenone (DPC). V gene TRBV5-4 combines with J gene TRBJ2-1; 7 bases align to TRBD1. This CDR3 reads CASSYMSGGSFEQFF. In DNA, the CDR3 is TGTGCCAGCAGCTACATGTCAGGGGGTTCATTTGAGCAGTTCTTC.